These 8 T cell receptor beta chains share one sample of origin, sequenced in a study of vaccination and CD4 T cells after COVID-19. CD4+ T cells that had been cultured provided DNA sequenced with the Oncomine TCR Beta short-read assay. TCRdb itself ran the PCR reads through MiXCR, one entry per CDR3 protein. In the table there are about 15,000 distinct CDR3 sequences, roughly three fifths of which are singletons. As to treatment: 10-day PBMC culture with coronavirus spike peptide pools or control peptides (ViraFEST assay). These receptors have no known antigen. Source material: CD4+ T cells from blood, cultured in vitro. All receptors come from a human donor who had recovered from COVID-19.

This clonotype was picked up a small number of times. The chain joins TRBV15 to TRBJ2-1, with 7 nucleotides matching TRBD2. The J segment lost 0 bases and the V segment lost 1 base, leaving 3 bases of the junction unmatched. The CDR3 has 16 residues. CDR1 LNHNV and CDR2 YYDKDF come from the germline V gene (reference sequence). CDR3: CATSRGRGSSYNEQFF. CDR3 nucleotide sequence: TGTGCCACCAGCAGAGGGCGGGGGAGCTCCTACAATGAGCAGTTCTTC.

The rearrangement uses TRBV7-2 and TRBJ1-1; 8 nucleotides agree with TRBD1. V shed 5 bases and J 2 bases; nucleotides not matched to a gene: 7. CDR1 is SGHTA and CDR2 is FQGNSA in the germline V gene. This CDR3 has 15 residues. Here the CDR3 DNA reads TGTGCCAGCAGCCTTGGACAGGGCTACAACACTGAAGCTTTCTTT. It is translated as CASSLGQGYNTEAFF.

The V gene is TRBV5-5, the J gene TRBJ2-1; 10 bases map to TRBD2. Germline values: CDR1 SGHKS, CDR2 YYEKEE (reference sequence). This CDR3 region has 17 residues. The V segment lost 0 bases and the J segment 7 bases; nucleotides outside the gene matches: 10. CDR3 coding DNA: TGTGCCAGCAGCTTGGAGGGTAGCGGGAGGATAAGGAATGAGCAGTTCTTC. Protein sequence: CASSLEGSGRIRNEQFF. Drawing the rest from reference TRBV5-5 and TRBJ2-1, the complete variable domain is DAGVTQSPTHLIKTRGQQVTLRCSPISGHKSVSWYQQVLGQGPQFIFQYYEKEERGRGNFPDRFSARQFPNYSSELNVNALLLGDSALYLCASSLEGSGRIRNEQFFGPGTRLTVL.

The rearrangement uses TRBV11-3 and TRBJ2-3; D is possibly TRBD1 (6 bases). CDR1 is SGHNT and CDR2 is YENEEA in the germline V gene. The CDR3 covers 16 residues. Trimming shortened V by 1 base and J by 0 bases, and 11 bases separated the two germline ends. CDR3 protein: CASSLGTDRSTDTQYF. The CDR3 DNA reads TGTGCCAGCAGCTTAGGGACCGACAGGAGCACAGATACGCAGTATTTT.

In nucleotides, the CDR3 is TGCGCCAGCAGCAAACAGGGGAGCGAGCAGTACTTC. It yields the protein CASSKQGSEQYF. The rearrangement uses TRBV10-1 and TRBJ2-7; 7 bases match TRBD1. V was pared by 6 bases and J by 6 bases, with 5 bases of the junction left unmatched. Germline V lookup: CDR1 WNHNN, CDR2 SYGVQD (reference sequence). The CDR3 loop spans 12 amino acids.

V and J are TRBV15 and TRBJ2-4; 10 bases match TRBD2. The CDR3 contains 19 residues. V gave up 1 base and J gave up 5 bases; unmatched junction bases: 14. The germline gives CDR1 LNHNV, CDR2 YYDKDF (reference sequence). The DNA of the CDR3 is TGTGCCACCAGCAGAGGTGGGGGGAGCGGGAGGGGCGGCGAAAACATTCAGTACTTC. The encoded protein is CATSRGGGSGRGGENIQYF.

The chain uses TRBV5-1 and TRBJ2-3; 11 bases map to TRBD1. Per germline, CDR1 SGHRS and CDR2 YFSETQ. V trimming: 4 bases; J trimming: 0 bases; junction bases outside the gene matches: 10. The CDR3 is made up of 18 amino acids. The CDR3 here is CASSHRDRGRSSTDTQYF. For the CDR3, the DNA is TGCGCCAGCAGCCACCGGGACAGGGGGAGATCGAGCACAGATACGCAGTATTTT.

This chain links TRBV27 with TRBJ2-7; 10 bases match TRBD1. CDR1 MNHEY and CDR2 SMNVEV come from the germline V gene (reference sequence). With 3 bases clipped from V and 3 bases from J, the junction kept 8 bases outside the gene matches. The length of the CDR3 is 16 residues. The CDR3 bases are TGTGCCAGCAGTTTGCATTACGGACAGGGGGGCTACGAGCAGTACTTC. Residues: CASSLHYGQGGYEQYF.